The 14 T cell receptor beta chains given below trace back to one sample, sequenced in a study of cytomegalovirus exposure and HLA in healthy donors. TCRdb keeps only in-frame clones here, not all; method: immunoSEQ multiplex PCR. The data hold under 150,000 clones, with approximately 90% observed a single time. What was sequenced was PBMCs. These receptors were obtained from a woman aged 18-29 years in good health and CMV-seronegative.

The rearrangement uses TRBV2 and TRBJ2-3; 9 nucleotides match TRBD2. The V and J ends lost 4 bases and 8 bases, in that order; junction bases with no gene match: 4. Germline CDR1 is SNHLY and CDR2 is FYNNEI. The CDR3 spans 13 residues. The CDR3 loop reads CASSGAGGRTQYF. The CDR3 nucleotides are TGTGCCAGCAGTGGCGCGGGGGGGCGTACGCAGTATTTT. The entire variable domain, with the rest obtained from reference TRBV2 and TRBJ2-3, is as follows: EPEVTQTPSHQVTQMGQEVILRCVPISNHLYFYWYRQILGQKVEFLVSFYNNEISEKSEIFDDQFSVERPDGSNFTLKIRSTKLEDSAMYFCASSGAGGRTQYFGPGTRLTVL.

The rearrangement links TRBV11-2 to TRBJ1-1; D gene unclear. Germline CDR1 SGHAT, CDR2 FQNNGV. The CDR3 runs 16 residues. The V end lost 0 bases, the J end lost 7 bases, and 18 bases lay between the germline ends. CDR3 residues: CASSLDHGRWFSEAFF. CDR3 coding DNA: TGTGCCAGCAGCTTAGATCACGGCAGGTGGTTCAGTGAAGCTTTCTTT.

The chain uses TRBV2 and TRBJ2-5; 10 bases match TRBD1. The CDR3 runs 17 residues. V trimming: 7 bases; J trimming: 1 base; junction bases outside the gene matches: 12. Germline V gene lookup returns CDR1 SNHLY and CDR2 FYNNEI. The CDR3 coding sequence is TGTGCCAGCAAAGACTTCTCGGGACAGGGGTTCCAAGAGACCCAGTACTTC. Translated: CASKDFSGQGFQETQYF.

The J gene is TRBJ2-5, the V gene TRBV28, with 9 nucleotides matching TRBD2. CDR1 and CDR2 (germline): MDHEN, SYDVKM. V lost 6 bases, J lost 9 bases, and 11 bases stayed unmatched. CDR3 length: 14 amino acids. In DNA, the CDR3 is TGTGCCAGCAGCGAGGCAGAGGCGGGGGGGTCCCAGTACTTC. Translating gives CASSEAEAGGSQYF.

The CDR3 DNA reads as TGTGCCTGGAGTAGGTTCCCCGCCGGGACAGATTATGGCTACACCTTC. Its protein is CAWSRFPAGTDYGYTF. The chain employs TRBV30 and TRBJ1-2, with 7 bases matching TRBD1. This CDR3 is built from 16 residues. Unmatched junction bases numbered 14, after V lost 2 bases and J lost 5 bases. CDR1 and CDR2 (germline): GTSNPN, SVGIG (reference sequence).

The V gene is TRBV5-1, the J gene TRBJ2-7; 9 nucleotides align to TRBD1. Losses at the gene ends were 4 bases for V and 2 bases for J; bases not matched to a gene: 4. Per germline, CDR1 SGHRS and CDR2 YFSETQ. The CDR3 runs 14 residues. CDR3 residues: CASSKGQGAYEQYF. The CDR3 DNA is TGCGCCAGCAGCAAGGGACAGGGCGCCTACGAGCAGTACTTC.

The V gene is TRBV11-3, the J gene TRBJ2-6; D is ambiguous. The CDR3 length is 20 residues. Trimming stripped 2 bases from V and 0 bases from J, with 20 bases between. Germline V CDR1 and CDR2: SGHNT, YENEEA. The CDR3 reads CASSLYTPVTPSSGANVLTF. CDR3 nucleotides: TGTGCCAGCAGCTTATACACCCCCGTAACCCCATCCTCTGGGGCCAACGTCCTGACTTTC.

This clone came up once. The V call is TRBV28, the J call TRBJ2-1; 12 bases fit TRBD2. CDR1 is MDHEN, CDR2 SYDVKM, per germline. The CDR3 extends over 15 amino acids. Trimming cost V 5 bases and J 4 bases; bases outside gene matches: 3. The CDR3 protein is CASSPGTSGYNEQFF. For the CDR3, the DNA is TGTGCCAGCAGTCCCGGGACTAGCGGGTACAATGAGCAGTTCTTC.

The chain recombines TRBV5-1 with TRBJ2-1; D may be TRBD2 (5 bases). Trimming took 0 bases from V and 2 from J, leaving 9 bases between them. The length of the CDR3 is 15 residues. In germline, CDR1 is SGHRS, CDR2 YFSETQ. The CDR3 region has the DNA TGCGCCAGCAGCTTGGCCGAGGGTCCCTACAATGAGCAGTTCTTC. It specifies CASSLAEGPYNEQFF.

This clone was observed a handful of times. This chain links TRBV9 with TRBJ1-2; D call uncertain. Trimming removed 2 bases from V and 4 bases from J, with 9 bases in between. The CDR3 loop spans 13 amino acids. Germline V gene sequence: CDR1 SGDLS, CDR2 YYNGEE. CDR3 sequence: CASSVGTAYGYTF. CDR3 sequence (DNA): TGTGCCAGCAGCGTGGGCACTGCCTATGGCTACACCTTC.

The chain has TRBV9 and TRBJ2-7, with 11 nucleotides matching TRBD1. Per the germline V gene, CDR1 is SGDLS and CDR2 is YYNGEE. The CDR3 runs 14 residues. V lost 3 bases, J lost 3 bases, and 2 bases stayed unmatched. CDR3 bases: TGTGCCAGCAGCGGGACAGGGGGCAACTACGAGCAGTACTTC. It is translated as CASSGTGGNYEQYF. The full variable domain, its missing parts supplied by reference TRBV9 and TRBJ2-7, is DSGVTQTPKHLITATGQRVTLRCSPRSGDLSVYWYQQSLDQGLQFLIQYYNGEERAKGNILERFSAQQFPDLHSELNLSSLELGDSALYFCASSGTGGNYEQYFGPGTRLTVT.

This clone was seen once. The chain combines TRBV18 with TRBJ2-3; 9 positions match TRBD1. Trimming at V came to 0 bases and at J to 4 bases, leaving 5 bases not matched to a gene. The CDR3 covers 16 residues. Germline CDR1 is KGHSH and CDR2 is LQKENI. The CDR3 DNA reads TGTGCCAGCTCACCACCCGGGACAGGGAAGCCAGATACGCAGTATTTT. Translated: CASSPPGTGKPDTQYF.

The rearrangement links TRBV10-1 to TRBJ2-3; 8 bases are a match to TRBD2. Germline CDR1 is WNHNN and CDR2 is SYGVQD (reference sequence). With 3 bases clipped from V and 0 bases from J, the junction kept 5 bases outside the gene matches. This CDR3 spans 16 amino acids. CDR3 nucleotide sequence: TGCGCCAGCAGTGATTACGAGCGGGGGAGCACAGATACGCAGTATTTT. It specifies CASSDYERGSTDTQYF.

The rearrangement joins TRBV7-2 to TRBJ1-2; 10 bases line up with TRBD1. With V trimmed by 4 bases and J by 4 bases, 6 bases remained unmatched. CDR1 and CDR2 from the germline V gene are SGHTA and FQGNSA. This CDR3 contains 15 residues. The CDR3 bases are TGTGCCAGCAGCTCACAGACAGGGGGCGGCTATGGCTACACCTTC. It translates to CASSSQTGGGYGYTF.